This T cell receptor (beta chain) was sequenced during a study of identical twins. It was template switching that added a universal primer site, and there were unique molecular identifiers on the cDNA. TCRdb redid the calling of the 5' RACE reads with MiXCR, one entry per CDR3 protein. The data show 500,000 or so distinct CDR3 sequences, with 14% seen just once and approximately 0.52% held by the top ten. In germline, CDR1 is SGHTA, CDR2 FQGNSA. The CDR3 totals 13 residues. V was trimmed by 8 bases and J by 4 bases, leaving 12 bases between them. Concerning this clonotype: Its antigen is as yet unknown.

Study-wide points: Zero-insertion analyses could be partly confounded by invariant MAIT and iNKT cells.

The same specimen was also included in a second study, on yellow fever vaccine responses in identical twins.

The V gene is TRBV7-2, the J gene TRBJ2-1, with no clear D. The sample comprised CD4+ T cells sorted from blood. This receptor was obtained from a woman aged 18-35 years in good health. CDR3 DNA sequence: TGTGCCAGCGCTCTTTCTTCGTACAATGAGCAGTTCTTC. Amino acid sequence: CASALSSYNEQFF.